This entry features one TCR beta chain sequence. Its antigen specificity is not known. The sample holds no much larger clone one base away, and base qualities are not on file. This sample was included in a study of CD8+CD57+ T cells in acquired aplastic anemia (dated by TCRdb to 2016 to 2019). In the study overall: DNA extracted from sorted CD4+ and CD8+ cells had a mean of about 3.2 ug, with a range of about 0.19 to 27.4 ug. For healthy donor samples, the average read count was around 9.8 million for CD4+ cells and 11 million to 13 million for CD8+ cells. Beyond this particular receptor, the publication reports: No significant difference in CD8+ Simpson's diversity was found between patients and healthy controls (P=0.060). Roughly 30 CD8+ CDR3 sequences were found to be shared between patients and controls, but these sequences appeared to be highly expressed in patients and within the immunodominant clones of the patients.

Profiling of TCR beta VDJ combinations and CDR3 sequences used genomic DNA as the template. An Illumina HiSeq 2000 was used for TCR repertoire sequencing. Per the authors' processing: TRBV/TRBJ rearrangement plots, CDR3 size and DJ length profiles, and Simpson's diversity index were used to evaluate the repertoires. The immunodominant clone was defined as the most abundant DNA sequence in deep sequencing data. CDR3 amino acid sequences were checked for sharing across subjects and were also compared against the VDJdb database and published repertoires. Through fastp at Q25 and MiXCR, TCRdb rebuilt clones from the public reads, retaining in-frame beta chains. A single entry per CDR3 protein holds the most common genes and DNA from its merged rows. For this entry, the V and J calls and clone size follow TCRdb and not the study's own pipeline. The sample data list some 140,000 distinct CDR3 sequences, and around two fifths of these were observed just once. Almost 8.5% of the sample goes to the ten largest clones.

V lost 5 bases and J lost 3 bases; the stretch between them is 10 bases long. According to the germline V gene (reference sequence), CDR1 reads LNHDA and CDR2 reads SQIVND. From the cysteine through the phenylalanine, the CDR3 covers 13 amino acids. Only the CDR3 portion is preserved as DNA: 39 bases, with reading frame beginning at the first base. In this study, sorted CD4+ and CD8+ T cells from the blood of healthy subjects and of severe aplastic anemia patients had their TCR repertoires deep-sequenced. Ficoll-Paque density gradient centrifugation was used to isolate peripheral blood mononuclear cells. Before DNA extraction, CD4+ and CD8+ T cells were sorted with FACS or magnetic beads.

Specimen: sorted CD4+, CD8+, or CD8+CD57+ T cells (not recorded which) from PBMCs. The rearranged segments are TRBV19 and TRBJ1-2; TRBD1 could be the D gene, as 6 bases match. The receptor comes from a human donor in good health, serving as a control. The nucleotide sequence reads TGTGCCAGTAGTTCAGCAGGGGACTATGGCTACACCTTC. Its protein reads: CASSSAGDYGYTF.